These T cell receptor beta chains were read from a single sample in a study of blood T cell repertoires in COVID-19. The repertoire was sequenced with immunoSEQ multiplex PCR; TCRdb's copy has only in-frame clones and lacks some. The data show roughly 410,000 clones, around 92% seen once. The sample taken for sequencing was peripheral blood. All receptors derive from a man aged 40-50 years with acute or convalescent COVID-19. Both conserved end residues are part of each CDR3. D genes are given only for firm matches. Only part of the rows carry a size: once, few, many, or a class if the clone is expanded.

D | J | V | size | CDR3 | DNA
- | TRBJ1-1 | TRBV18 | - | CASSQLYGTEAFF | TGTGCCAGTTCACAGCTCTATGGCACTGAAGCTTTCTTT
- | TRBJ1-4 | TRBV29-1 | - | CPPEPGHATNEKLFF | TGCCCCCCCGAGCCGGGACATGCAACTAATGAAAAACTGTTTTTT
- | TRBJ1-1 | TRBV6-5 | - | CASSYSSDRNTEAFF | TGTGCCAGCAGTTACTCGTCGGACAGAAACACTGAAGCTTTCTTT
TRBD1 | TRBJ1-1 | TRBV5-4 | few | CASSLAGTAEAFF | TGTGCCAGCAGCTTGGCCGGGACAGCTGAAGCTTTCTTT
- | TRBJ1-6 | TRBV7-2 | - | CASSPVLQKSSYNSPLHF | TGTGCCAGCAGCCCGGTGCTTCAAAAGAGCTCCTATAATTCACCCCTCCACTTT
TRBD1 | TRBJ1-5 | TRBV9 | - | CASSVEGQAHQPQHF | TGTGCCAGCAGCGTGGAGGGACAGGCACATCAGCCCCAGCATTTT
- | TRBJ1-3 | TRBV19 | few | CASSILQGQENTIYF | TGTGCCAGTAGTATTCTCCAGGGCCAAGAAAACACCATATATTTT
TRBD2 | TRBJ2-7 | TRBV29-1 | - | CSVLKRGRAYEQYF | TGCAGCGTTCTCAAGCGGGGGCGCGCCTACGAGCAGTACTTC
- | TRBJ2-7 | TRBV11-3 | - | CASSLGQTPHEQYF | TGTGCCAGCAGCTTAGGACAAACACCCCACGAGCAGTACTTC
TRBD1 | TRBJ2-7 | TRBV13 | - | CASSLGDRRSYEQYF | TGTGCCAGCAGCCTCGGGGACAGACGAAGTTACGAGCAGTACTTC
TRBD1 | TRBJ2-3 | TRBV15 | - | CATIRDRGSDTQYF | TGTGCCACCATCCGGGACAGGGGATCAGATACGCAGTATTTT
TRBD2 | TRBJ2-7 | TRBV5-5 | - | CASSLEGLWEQYF | TGTGCCAGCAGCTTGGAGGGACTATGGGAGCAGTACTTC
TRBD1 | TRBJ1-1 | TRBV27 | - | CASRLTGLYTEAFF | TGTGCCAGCAGGTTGACAGGGTTGTACACTGAAGCTTTCTTT
- | TRBJ1-1 | TRBV7-9 | - | CASSIGRNTEAFF | TGTGCCAGCAGCATTGGCCGGAACACTGAAGCTTTCTTT
- | TRBJ2-1 | TRBV28 | - | CASTPPGVAGEQFF | TGTGCCAGCACCCCCCCAGGGGTTGCGGGTGAGCAGTTCTTC
- | TRBJ2-7 | TRBV6-5 | - | CASSRQTFSYEQYF | TGTGCCAGCAGCCGACAGACGTTCTCCTACGAGCAGTACTTC
TRBD1 | TRBJ1-2 | TRBV9 | - | CASSETPGGNGYTF | TGTGCCAGCAGCGAGACCCCAGGGGGGAATGGCTACACCTTC
TRBD2 | TRBJ2-1 | TRBV7-9 | - | CASSPRTSGGVGNEQFF | TGTGCCAGCAGCCCTAGGACTAGCGGGGGGGTTGGGAATGAGCAGTTCTTC
- | TRBJ1-1 | TRBV9 | few | CASSVSRNTEAFF | TGTGCCAGCAGCGTTTCCAGGAACACTGAAGCTTTCTTT
- | TRBJ2-5 | TRBV2 | - | CASSGEETQYF | TGTGCCAGCAGCGGGGAGGAGACCCAGTACTTC
- | TRBJ1-3 | TRBV19 | few | CASSFTGSGNTIYF | TGTGCCAGTAGCTTCACAGGGTCTGGAAACACCATATATTTT
- | TRBJ1-2 | TRBV3-1/TRBV3-2 | - | CASSQDSSRNYGYTF | TGTGCCAGCAGCCAAGACTCGTCTCGGAACTATGGCTACACCTTC
TRBD1 | TRBJ1-6 | TRBV19 | - | CASSIWDRGSAYNSPLHF | TGTGCCAGTAGTATCTGGGACAGGGGATCCGCCTATAATTCACCCCTCCACTTT
- | TRBJ1-4 | TRBV29-1 | - | CSVGQHVNEKLFF | TGCAGCGTTGGACAGCACGTAAATGAAAAACTGTTTTTT
TRBD2 | TRBJ2-3 | TRBV6-5 | - | CASSFAGGRSTDTQYF | TGTGCCAGCAGTTTCGCGGGAGGGCGGAGCACAGATACGCAGTATTTT
TRBD1 | TRBJ1-2 | TRBV28 | once | CASLRDRGLPNYGYTF | TGTGCCAGCCTCCGGGACAGGGGGCTCCCGAACTATGGCTACACCTTC
- | TRBJ1-1 | TRBV27 | - | CASRLQGGNTEAFF | TGTGCCAGCAGGCTACAGGGTGGGAACACTGAAGCTTTCTTT
TRBD2 | TRBJ2-7 | TRBV7-9 | few | CASSLMGGSSYEQYF | TGTGCCAGCAGCTTAATGGGGGGGAGCTCCTACGAGCAGTACTTC
TRBD2 | TRBJ2-2 | TRBV7-6 | - | CASSLVGLAGQNTGELFF | TGTGCCAGCAGCTTAGTAGGACTAGCGGGCCAGAACACCGGGGAGCTGTTTTTT
- | TRBJ1-1 | TRBV28 | - | CASWKGHINTEAFF | TGTGCCAGTTGGAAGGGACATATAAACACTGAAGCTTTCTTT
TRBD2 | TRBJ2-5 | TRBV2 | - | CASSDQAGGFETQYF | TGTGCCAGCAGTGACCAAGCGGGGGGGTTCGAGACCCAGTACTTC
- | TRBJ1-2 | TRBV30 | - | CACRTVNYGYTF | TGTGCCTGTCGGACAGTGAACTATGGCTACACCTTC
TRBD1 | TRBJ2-1 | TRBV2 | - | CASSVDRADSEQFF | TGTGCCAGCAGTGTTGACAGGGCGGACAGTGAGCAGTTCTTC
TRBD2 | TRBJ2-5 | TRBV6-5 | once | CASSTSGRGRETQYF | TGTGCCAGCAGCACTAGCGGGAGGGGTAGAGAGACCCAGTACTTC
TRBD2 | TRBJ2-7 | TRBV5-1 | - | CASSVSLAGAYEQYF | TGCGCCAGCAGCGTGAGCCTAGCGGGAGCTTACGAGCAGTACTTC
- | TRBJ2-7 | TRBV28 | once | CASSFSGEGPYEQYF | TGTGCCAGCAGTTTTTCAGGGGAAGGGCCCTACGAGCAGTACTTC
- | TRBJ1-1 | TRBV3-1/TRBV3-2 | once | CASSPDRYTEAFF | TGTGCCAGCAGCCCAGATCGGTACACTGAAGCTTTCTTT
- | TRBJ1-6 | TRBV18 | - | CASSPGQGNSPLHF | TGTGCCAGCTCACCGGGGCAGGGCAATTCACCCCTCCACTTT
TRBD1 | TRBJ1-2 | TRBV5-4 | - | CASSLGYRGRVDYGYTF | TGTGCCAGCAGCTTAGGTTACAGGGGGCGGGTAGACTATGGCTACACCTTC
TRBD1 | TRBJ2-3 | TRBV11-2 | - | CASSSQGAADTQYF | TGTGCCAGCAGCTCCCAGGGGGCTGCAGATACGCAGTATTTT
- | TRBJ1-2 | TRBV15 | once | CATSRVVGVNYGYTF | TGTGCCACCAGCAGAGTTGTAGGAGTAAACTATGGCTACACCTTC
TRBD1 | TRBJ1-1 | TRBV3-1/TRBV3-2 | - | CASSHVVQGSTEAFF | TGTGCCAGCAGCCATGTAGTACAGGGGAGCACTGAAGCTTTCTTT
- | TRBJ1-2 | TRBV4-1 | - | CASSQQPTAPEYGYTF | TGCGCCAGCAGCCAACAACCGACAGCCCCTGAGTATGGCTACACCTTC
- | TRBJ1-5 | TRBV6-2/TRBV6-3 | - | CASSYDRTQYSNQPQHF | TGTGCCAGCAGTTACGACAGAACTCAATATAGCAATCAGCCCCAGCATTTT
TRBD1 | TRBJ2-2 | TRBV7-3 | few | CASSSQGANGELFF | TGTGCCAGCAGCTCACAGGGGGCGAACGGGGAGCTGTTTTTT
- | TRBJ2-7 | TRBV6-6 | few | CASSYGGPYEQYF | TGTGCCAGCAGTTACGGGGGCCCCTACGAGCAGTACTTC
- | TRBJ1-4 | TRBV3-1/TRBV3-2 | - | CAAGGESEKLFF | TGTGCCGCCGGGGGGGAAAGTGAAAAACTGTTTTTT
TRBD1 | TRBJ2-7 | TRBV6-1 | once | CASSGPGQGASSYEQYF | TGTGCCAGCAGTGGGCCGGGACAGGGGGCGAGCTCCTACGAGCAGTACTTC
TRBD1 | TRBJ1-2 | TRBV5-4 | - | CASSRPGQPNYGYTF | TGTGCCAGCAGCCGTCCGGGACAGCCTAACTATGGCTACACCTTC
TRBD1 | TRBJ2-1 | TRBV7-9 | few | CASSSPGQGVCFF | TGTGCCAGCAGTTCTCCGGGACAGGGAGTATGTTTCTTC
- | TRBJ2-1 | TRBV15 | - | CATSRIGSYGNEQFF | TGTGCCACCAGCAGAATAGGTAGCTACGGGAATGAGCAGTTCTTC
- | TRBJ2-2 | TRBV6-5 | - | CASSHRWDTGELFF | TGTGCCAGCTCTCACAGGTGGGACACCGGGGAGCTGTTTTTT
- | TRBJ1-1 | TRBV5-1 | - | CASSSDILTEAFF | TGCGCCAGCAGCTCGGACATTCTGACTGAAGCTTTCTTT
TRBD1 | TRBJ1-6 | TRBV28 | - | CASIFTSGTGVNSPLHF | TGTGCCAGCATCTTCACGTCCGGGACAGGGGTAAATTCACCCCTCCACTTT
- | TRBJ2-3 | TRBV12-2 | - | CASRSQLGSGTDTQYF | TGTGCAAGTCGCTCTCAGCTCGGGAGTGGCACAGATACGCAGTATTTT